This TCR beta chain derives from a study of blood T cell repertoires in COVID-19. Study details: Collection of acute and convalescent COVID-19 samples took place in the United States, Italy and Spain. Sample material is recorded as cDNA or gDNA derived from T cells, B-cell-depleted T cells, or PBMCs.

CDR1 is SGDLS, CDR2 YYNGEE, per germline. Trimming cost V 3 bases and J 0 bases, with 16 bases left between them. The CDR3 has 16 residues. Measured with immunoSEQ multiplex PCR; TCRdb has only the in-frame clones, and not every one. The sample includes around 50,000 clones, less than 95% of them seen just once. The receptor's source is a man between 65 and 79 years old with acute or convalescent COVID-19. The chain couples TRBV9 to TRBJ2-7; the D gene is possibly TRBD1 (6 bases). Sequencing was done on a sample of peripheral blood. CDR3 DNA sequence: TGTGCCAGCAGCGCTTTAGGGGGTCCAAGCTCCTACGAGCAGTACTTC. Translation gives CASSALGGPSSYEQYF.